This record looks at one T cell receptor beta chain sequence and its context. Profiling relied on immunoSEQ multiplex PCR, and the TCRdb table lists in-frame clones only, not all of them. In the table there are 150,000 or so clones, roughly 90% of which are singletons. This specimen comes from a study of blood T cell repertoires in COVID-19. For the study at large: Italy, Spain and the United States were the sources of the convalescent and acute COVID-19 samples. PBMCs, B-cell-depleted T cells, or T cells were the source of the cDNA or gDNA that made up the material.

Trimming removed 0 bases at V and 4 bases at J, with 12 bases between. The CDR3 has 15 residues. Germline values: CDR1 LGHDT, CDR2 YNNKEL (reference sequence). Within 2 weeks before study entry, exposed participants met a COVID-19 case. The receptor was isolated from a woman between 35 and 50 years old who had been exposed to COVID-19. Input material: PBMCs or T cells enriched from blood (not recorded which). The chain combines TRBV3-1 (or the pseudogene TRBV3-2) with TRBJ2-5; D not certain. This CDR3 is CASSQDVGFGETQYF. The DNA for the CDR3 is TGTGCCAGCAGCCAAGATGTCGGGTTCGGAGAGACCCAGTACTTC.